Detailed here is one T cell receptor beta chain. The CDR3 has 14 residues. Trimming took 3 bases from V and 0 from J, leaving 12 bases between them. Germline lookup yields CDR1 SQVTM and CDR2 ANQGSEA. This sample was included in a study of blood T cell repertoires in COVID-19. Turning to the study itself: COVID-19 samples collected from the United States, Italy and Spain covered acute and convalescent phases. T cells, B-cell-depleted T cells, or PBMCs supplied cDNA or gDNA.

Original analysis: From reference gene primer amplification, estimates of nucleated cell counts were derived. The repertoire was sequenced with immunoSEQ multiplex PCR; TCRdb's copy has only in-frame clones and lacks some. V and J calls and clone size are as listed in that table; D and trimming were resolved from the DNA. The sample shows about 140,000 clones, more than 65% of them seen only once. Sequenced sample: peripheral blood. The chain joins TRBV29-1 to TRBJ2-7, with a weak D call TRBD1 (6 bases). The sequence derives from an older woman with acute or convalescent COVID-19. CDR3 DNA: TGCAGCGTTGAGGGGGCCGGTAACTCCTACGAGCAGTACTTC. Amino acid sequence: CSVEGAGNSYEQYF.